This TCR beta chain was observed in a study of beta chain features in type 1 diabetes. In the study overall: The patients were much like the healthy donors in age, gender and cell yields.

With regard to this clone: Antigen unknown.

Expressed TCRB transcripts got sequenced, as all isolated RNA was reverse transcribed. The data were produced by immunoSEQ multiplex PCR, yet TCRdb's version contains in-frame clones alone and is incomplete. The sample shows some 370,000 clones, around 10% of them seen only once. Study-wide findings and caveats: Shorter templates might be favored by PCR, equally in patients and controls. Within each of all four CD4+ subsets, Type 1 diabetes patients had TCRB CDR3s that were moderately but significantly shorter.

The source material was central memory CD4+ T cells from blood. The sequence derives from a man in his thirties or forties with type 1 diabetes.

The DNA for the CDR3 is TGTGCCAGCAGCTTGTCGGGGATCCCTTACGAGCAGTACTTC. Translating gives CASSLSGIPYEQYF. The V and J genes are TRBV7-9 and TRBJ2-7; D perhaps matches TRBD2 (5 bases). The germline V gene encodes CDR1 SEHNR and CDR2 FQNEAQ (reference sequence). The V gene lost 3 bases and the J gene lost 4 bases, with 13 bases spanning the gap. The CDR3 consists of 14 residues.